This is a list of T cell receptor beta chains from one sample in a study of identifying expanded T cells in peripheral blood. Assay: immunoSEQ multiplex PCR; the TCRdb copy retains only in-frame clones and omits some. This sample has more than 50,000 clones, with around 86% found just once. Sequenced: blood. Receptors were obtained from a person aged 18 to 70 in good health. CDR3s include the opening cysteine and the closing phenylalanine or tryptophan. Each record gives: V gene, D gene, J gene, clone size, CDR3 DNA, CDR3 protein. The D gene is left open where the match is weak. Only some rows state a clone size, as once, few, many or a class for expanded clones.

TRBV13	.	TRBJ2-2	.	TGTGCCAGCAGCTTAAGCACCGGGGAGCTGTTTTTT	CASSLSTGELFF
TRBV5-6	.	TRBJ2-5	.	TGTGCCAGCAAGGATTCGACAGTCCCCCAAGAGACCCAGTACTTC	CASKDSTVPQETQYF
TRBV10-3	.	TRBJ1-2	.	TGTGCCATCAGTAATTCAGGGGCCGTCAACTATGGCTACACCTTC	CAISNSGAVNYGYTF
TRBV7-6	.	TRBJ1-1	.	TGTGCCAGCAGCCCCGGACGAGGGGCTGAAGCTTTCTTT	CASSPGRGAEAFF
TRBV11-3	.	TRBJ2-7	.	TGTGCCAGCAGCTTGGGGGGACCAACCGAGCGGTCCTACGAGCAGTACTTC	CASSLGGPTERSYEQYF
TRBV6-1	TRBD1	TRBJ1-2	.	TGTGCCAGCACCGAACAGGGGACCTATGGCTACACCTTC	CASTEQGTYGYTF
TRBV2	TRBD1	TRBJ1-1	.	TGTGCCAGTAAGACAGGGGGCACCTTTAACACTGAAGCTTTCTTT	CASKTGGTFNTEAFF
TRBV11-2	.	TRBJ1-6	once	TGTGCCAGCAGGGGTGAGAATTCACCCCTCCACTTT	CASRGENSPLHF
TRBV6-1	.	TRBJ1-1	.	TGTGCCAGCAGTACGGGACAATGGGCTGAAGCTTTCTTT	CASSTGQWAEAFF
TRBV5-6	.	TRBJ2-2	.	TGTGCCAGCAGCTTAAGGGGTAGGGAGCTGTTTTTT	CASSLRGRELFF
TRBV10-1	.	TRBJ1-5	.	TGCGCCAGCAGTAGTCCCGGGCAGCCCCAGCATTTT	CASSSPGQPQHF
TRBV7-2	TRBD1	TRBJ2-1	once	TGTGCCAGCACCTCGGGCAGGGGGCAGGGTGAGCAGTTCTTC	CASTSGRGQGEQFF
TRBV29-1	.	TRBJ2-1	.	TGCAGCGTTGAAGGTCAAGCGTTAGGGAATGAGCAGTTCTTC	CSVEGQALGNEQFF
TRBV4-1	.	TRBJ1-6	.	TGCGCCAGCAGCCAGTTAGAATTGGGTAATTCACCCCTCCACTTT	CASSQLELGNSPLHF
TRBV7-6	TRBD2	TRBJ2-1	once	TGTGCCAGCAGCTTTCGTAAGCGGGGTTCCTACAATGAGCAGTTCTTC	CASSFRKRGSYNEQFF
TRBV19	.	TRBJ1-2	.	TGTGCCAGTAGTCCCGATCCACAGGGAGTTAGCTATGGCTACACCTTC	CASSPDPQGVSYGYTF
TRBV7-9	.	TRBJ1-4	.	TGTGCCAGCAGCTCTAGGGGAGCAACTAATGAAAAACTGTTTTTT	CASSSRGATNEKLFF
TRBV7-3	.	TRBJ2-2	few	TGTGCCAGCAGCCCGACGAGCGCGGCCACCGGGGAGCTGTTTTTT	CASSPTSAATGELFF
TRBV6-5	TRBD1	TRBJ1-6	.	TGTGCCAGCAGTTACTTGACAGGGGAGAATTCACCCCTCCACTTT	CASSYLTGENSPLHF
TRBV5-6	TRBD1	TRBJ1-4	.	TGTGCCAGCAGTTCGGGACAGGGTTTCACTAATGAAAAACTGTTTTTT	CASSSGQGFTNEKLFF
TRBV7-9	TRBD2	TRBJ2-3	.	TGTGCCAGCAGCTTACAACTAGCGGGAGGGACGCAGTATTTT	CASSLQLAGGTQYF